This entry lists 30 T cell receptor beta chains sequenced from one sample in a study of Ad26.COV2.S vaccination and SARS-CoV-2 variants. Produced via immunoSEQ multiplex PCR; TCRdb's table is partial and in-frame only. The sample includes about 350,000 clones, about 90% of them seen just once. This specimen was peripheral blood, taken after recovery from COVID-19. These receptors all come from a human donor who had recovered from COVID-19.

This clone was recorded only once. The chain links TRBV7-8 to TRBJ1-1; possible D gene TRBD1, 5 bases. Per germline, CDR1 SGHVS and CDR2 FQNEAQ. The CDR3 covers 15 residues. V was trimmed by 4 bases and J by 1 base, leaving 13 bases between them. The DNA for the CDR3 is TGTGCCAGCAGCTCAAGTCTGACAGCGAACACTGAAGCTTTCTTT. Translation gives CASSSSLTANTEAFF.

J is TRBJ2-7 and V is TRBV11-2, with D possibly TRBD1 on 6 matching bases. Per the germline V gene, CDR1 is SGHAT and CDR2 is FQNNGV. The germline V and J ends were trimmed by 8 bases and 3 bases, with 23 bases remaining between them. The length of the CDR3 is 16 residues. The CDR3 nucleotides are TGTGCCAGCCTTCGGATTACAGGGAAGAGGAGCTACGAGCAGTACTTC. Its translation: CASLRITGKRSYEQYF.

The chain is built from TRBV11-2 and TRBJ1-2; D possibly corresponds to TRBD1 (5 bases). The CDR3 has 15 amino acids. Trimming stripped 5 bases from V and 4 bases from J, with 17 bases between. Germline CDR1 reads SGHAT; CDR2 reads FQNNGV. CDR3 sequence reads: CASSQWDAGGYGYTF. In DNA form, the CDR3 reads TGTGCCAGCAGCCAATGGGACGCGGGCGGCTATGGCTACACCTTC.

This sequence joins TRBV29-1 and TRBJ1-1; perhaps TRBD1 as D (5 bases). CDR1 and CDR2 (germline): SQVTM, ANQGSEA. V lost 7 bases, J lost 4 bases, and 19 bases lay in between. There are 14 residues in the CDR3. CDR3 nucleotide sequence: TGCAGCGCCTCAACTGGGGCCGTCGGCACTGAAGCTTTCTTT. Translated: CSASTGAVGTEAFF.

The chain has TRBV2 and TRBJ2-5, with 7 bases lining up with TRBD2. Per the germline V gene, CDR1 is SNHLY and CDR2 is FYNNEI. The CDR3 is 16 amino acids. The J segment lost 5 bases and the V segment lost 5 bases, leaving 14 bases of the junction unmatched. DNA of the CDR3: TGTGCCAGCAGTCCCGGGGGGTCTGTAGTAGGGGAGACCCAGTACTTC. It encodes CASSPGGSVVGETQYF.

V gene TRBV4-1 combines with J gene TRBJ2-3; no reliable D call. Looked up from germline, CDR1 is MGHRA and CDR2 is YSYEKL. The CDR3 is made up of 13 amino acids. The V and J ends lost 4 bases and 0 bases respectively, with 5 bases between them. This chain's CDR3 is CASSPTSTDTQYF. The CDR3 DNA is TGCGCCAGCAGCCCCACTAGCACAGATACGCAGTATTTT.

V usage is TRBV11-2 and J usage is TRBJ2-1; 11 bases match TRBD2. Germline values: CDR1 SGHAT, CDR2 FQNNGV. This CDR3 is 15 amino acids long. The V gene end was trimmed by 5 bases and the J gene end by 8 bases; junction bases not matched to a gene: 8. The CDR3 DNA is TGTGCCAGCAGCCGTAGCGGGGGGGCCTCGGATGAGCAGTTCTTC. Translated, it gives CASSRSGGASDEQFF.

V gene TRBV7-2 combines with J gene TRBJ2-4; D may be TRBD1 or TRBD2 (5 bases each). V was cut by 0 bases and J by 7 bases, with 13 bases left in between. The germline gives CDR1 SGHTA, CDR2 FQGNSA. This CDR3 comprises 15 residues. This chain's CDR3 is CASSLAKGSWNIQYF. In nucleotides, the CDR3 is TGTGCCAGCAGCTTAGCGAAGGGGAGCTGGAACATTCAGTACTTC.

V is TRBV27 and J is TRBJ2-5; perhaps D is TRBD1 or TRBD2 (6 bases each). Looked up from germline, CDR1 is MNHEY and CDR2 is SMNVEV (reference sequence). CDR3 length: 13 residues. Trimming took off 6 bases at V and 5 bases at J, with 13 bases between the two ends. In DNA, the CDR3 is TGTGCCAGCAGCCTTCGGGGGCTCGAGACCCAGTACTTC. Translated: CASSLRGLETQYF.

The CDR3 DNA is TGTGCCAGCAGCGGGGGACAACAGCCCCAGCATTTT. Its protein is CASSGGQQPQHF. This rearrangement joins TRBV2 to TRBJ1-5; D may be TRBD1 (6 bases). The CDR3 runs to 12 residues. CDR1 and CDR2 (germline): SNHLY, FYNNEI. V was pared by 6 bases and J by 7 bases, with 10 bases between.

The gene calls are TRBV6-6 and TRBJ1-4, with 7 bases matching TRBD1. The germline V gene has CDR1 MNHNY and CDR2 SVGAGI (reference sequence). The CDR3 extends over 14 amino acids. V shed 3 bases, J shed 7 bases, and the junction held 5 bases outside the gene matches. In DNA form, the CDR3 reads TGTGCCAGCAGTTATATTTCAGGGGGTGAAAAACTGTTTTTT. It translates to CASSYISGGEKLFF.

In this sample, this clone turned up a few times. The V and J genes are TRBV6-6 and TRBJ1-6; 7 nucleotides match TRBD1. V gave up 5 bases and J gave up 7 bases; unmatched junction bases: 8. Germline loops: CDR1 MNHNY, CDR2 SVGAGI (reference sequence). This CDR3 is built from 15 residues. Written as DNA, the CDR3 is TGTGCCAGCAGTCCCCCAGACAGGGAGAATTCACCCCTCCACTTT. Amino acids: CASSPPDRENSPLHF.

Of note for this clone: One junction end does not reproduce the germline sequence, and a read error may be involved. V usage is TRBV20-1 and J usage is TRBJ1-2, with TRBD1 as a possible D gene (5 bases). Germline-derived CDR1 and CDR2 are DFQATT and SNEGSKA (reference sequence). The CDR3 contains 11 residues. The CDR3 DNA follows: TGCAGTGCGAGAGAGGGGAATGGCTACACCTTC. This encodes CSAREGNGYTF.

The CDR3 nucleotides are TGTGCCAGCACCCGCAGCGCAGGGGGCAGGGCTGAAGCTTTCTTT. Translated, it gives CASTRSAGGRAEAFF. The genes are TRBV28 and TRBJ1-1; 8 nucleotides align to TRBD1. The germline V gene has CDR1 MDHEN and CDR2 SYDVKM. The CDR3 loop spans 15 amino acids. V shed 7 bases and J 6 bases; nucleotides not matched to a gene: 13.

The V and J genes are TRBV5-1 and TRBJ1-1, with D hard to call. This CDR3 comprises 14 residues. Trimming took 0 bases from V and 8 from J, leaving 14 bases between them. Germline values: CDR1 SGHRS, CDR2 YFSETQ. The CDR3 region has the DNA TGCGCCAGCAGCTTGGAATGGTCCTCCCGAGAAGCTTTCTTT. Protein sequence: CASSLEWSSREAFF.

The V and J genes are TRBV12-5 and TRBJ2-1; D possibly corresponds to TRBD2 (6 bases). The CDR3 runs to 14 residues. V lost 6 bases to trimming and J lost 7 bases, with 16 bases between them. Germline values: CDR1 LGHNT, CDR2 FRNRAP. The CDR3 sequence is CASGTRLASNEQFF. The DNA of the CDR3 is TGTGCTAGTGGAACTCGTCTAGCGAGTAATGAGCAGTTCTTC.

The chain uses TRBV6-4 and TRBJ1-2; 11 bases are a match to TRBD1. Germline values: CDR1 MRHNA, CDR2 SNTAGT. This CDR3 is built from 14 residues. V was pared by 7 bases and J by 3 bases, with 4 bases of the junction left unmatched. The CDR3: CASKRDRGYYGYTF. CDR3 DNA: TGTGCCAGCAAAAGGGACAGGGGGTACTATGGCTACACCTTC.

For the CDR3, the DNA is TGTGCCAGCAGCTTGGACGGGCAACACACTGAAGCTTTCTTT. It is translated as CASSLDGQHTEAFF. The V and J genes are TRBV5-8 and TRBJ1-1; D ambiguous. The CDR3 covers 14 residues. Trimming took off 0 bases at V and 3 bases at J, with 9 bases between the two ends. Germline V gene sequence: CDR1 SGHTS, CDR2 YDEGEE.

The V and J genes are TRBV6-6 and TRBJ2-2; tentatively, D is TRBD1 (6 bases). Germline lookup yields CDR1 MNHNY and CDR2 SVGAGI (reference sequence). The CDR3 has 16 residues. Trimming shortened V by 5 bases and J by 5 bases, and 18 bases separated the two germline ends. CDR3 loop: CASSLGQSLGTGELFF. CDR3 DNA sequence: TGTGCCAGCAGTCTCGGACAGTCCTTGGGGACCGGGGAGCTGTTTTTT.

This chain links TRBV5-1 with TRBJ1-1; D is unresolved. V was pared by 5 bases and J by 4 bases, with 12 bases between. The CDR3 covers 13 residues. Germline V lookup: CDR1 SGHRS, CDR2 YFSETQ. The CDR3 DNA follows: TGCGCCAGCAGTTTTGAACGGGGCACTGAAGCTTTCTTT. Residues: CASSFERGTEAFF. The complete variable domain, with remaining parts taken from reference TRBV5-1 and TRBJ1-1, reads KAGVTQTPRYLIKTRGQQVTLSCSPISGHRSVSWYQQTPGQGLQFLFEYFSETQRNKGNFPGRFSGRQFSNSRSEMNVSTLELGDSALYLCASSFERGTEAFFGQGTRLTVV.

The chain is built from TRBV11-1 and TRBJ2-5; D perhaps matches TRBD2 (7 bases). Germline loops: CDR1 SGHAT, CDR2 FQDESV (reference sequence). The CDR3 is 16 residues long. The V end was cut by 4 bases, the J end by 1 base, with 16 bases between. The CDR3 loop reads CASSWGGRQLQETQYF. CDR3 in DNA: TGTGCCAGCAGCTGGGGGGGGCGACAACTCCAAGAGACCCAGTACTTC.

The J gene is TRBJ1-1, the V gene TRBV5-4; 9 bases match TRBD1. This CDR3 has 15 residues. CDR1 is SGHNT, CDR2 YYREEE, per germline (reference sequence). V lost 3 bases, J lost 4 bases, and 7 bases stayed unmatched. Here the CDR3 reads CASSYRGPAGTEAFF. CDR3 nucleotide sequence: TGTGCCAGCAGCTACAGGGGGCCAGCGGGCACTGAAGCTTTCTTT.

CDR3 sequence (DNA): TGTGCCAGCAGTCGGGACGGCTATGGCTACACCTTC. As protein: CASSRDGYGYTF. V gene TRBV6-2 or TRBV6-3 combines with J gene TRBJ1-2; D is possibly TRBD1 (5 bases). The CDR3 contains 12 residues. V lost 5 bases and J 4 bases, leaving 8 bases between the germline ends. The germline V gene has CDR1 MNHEY and CDR2 SVGEGT.

The V gene is TRBV6-1, the J gene TRBJ1-2; D possibly corresponds to TRBD1 (6 bases). CDR3 length: 17 amino acids. Trimming cost V 1 base and J 4 bases, with 19 bases left between them. The germline CDR1 and CDR2 sequences are MNHNS and SASEGT. The CDR3 DNA follows: TGTGCCAGCAGTGAAGTGTCGACGGGCCCAGGGGTCTATGGCTACACCTTC. This encodes CASSEVSTGPGVYGYTF.

The chain uses TRBV11-2 and TRBJ2-2; 8 bases map to TRBD1. With V trimmed by 5 bases and J by 14 bases, 22 bases remained unmatched. The CDR3 is made up of 17 amino acids. Germline values: CDR1 SGHAT, CDR2 FQNNGV. CDR3 in amino acids: CASSPLSGPRTGRLLFF. The CDR3 nucleotides read TGTGCCAGCAGCCCCCTAAGCGGGCCTAGGACAGGGAGGTTACTGTTTTTT.

This chain links TRBV29-1 with TRBJ1-3; a weak D match, TRBD1 (5 bases). Germline V gene lookup returns CDR1 SQVTM and CDR2 ANQGSEA. V lost 3 bases, J lost 0 bases, and 9 bases lay in between. The CDR3 extends over 14 amino acids. Here the CDR3 DNA reads TGCAGCGTTGATCCCCAGGGCTCTGGAAACACCATATATTTT. It yields the protein CSVDPQGSGNTIYF.

The V call is TRBV2, the J call TRBJ1-2; D unresolved. V was cut by 0 bases and J by 4 bases, with 9 bases left in between. The CDR3 loop spans 14 amino acids. Germline V CDR1 and CDR2: SNHLY, FYNNEI. CDR3 in DNA: TGTGCCAGCAGTGAAGCGAACCTAAGCTATGGCTACACCTTC. Translated, it gives CASSEANLSYGYTF.

This chain links TRBV27 with TRBJ2-7; D perhaps matches TRBD1 (5 bases). The CDR3 loop spans 14 amino acids. Trimming stripped 2 bases from V and 2 bases from J, with 10 bases between. Germline V lookup: CDR1 MNHEY, CDR2 SMNVEV (reference sequence). The CDR3 here is CASSLQGRTYEQYF. CDR3 DNA sequence: TGTGCCAGCAGTTTACAGGGCCGAACCTACGAGCAGTACTTC.

The chain joins TRBV15 to TRBJ1-2, with a tentative D call TRBD1 (5 bases). Between the trimmed V and J ends, which lost 2 bases and 3 bases, there was a span of 13 bases. Germline V lookup: CDR1 LNHNV, CDR2 YYDKDF (reference sequence). The CDR3 contains 15 residues. The CDR3 here is CATSRTSGGDYGYTF. DNA of the CDR3: TGTGCCACCAGCAGAACCTCGGGGGGGGACTATGGCTACACCTTC.

The rearrangement joins TRBV6-1 to TRBJ2-5; 9 bases are shared with TRBD2. CDR3 size: 15 residues. V lost 2 bases and J lost 1; bases outside the gene matches: 2. Germline V gives CDR1 MNHNS, CDR2 SASEGT. The CDR3 DNA is TGTGCCAGCAGTGAATTTAGCGGGGGCCAAGAGACCCAGTACTTC. Protein: CASSEFSGGQETQYF.